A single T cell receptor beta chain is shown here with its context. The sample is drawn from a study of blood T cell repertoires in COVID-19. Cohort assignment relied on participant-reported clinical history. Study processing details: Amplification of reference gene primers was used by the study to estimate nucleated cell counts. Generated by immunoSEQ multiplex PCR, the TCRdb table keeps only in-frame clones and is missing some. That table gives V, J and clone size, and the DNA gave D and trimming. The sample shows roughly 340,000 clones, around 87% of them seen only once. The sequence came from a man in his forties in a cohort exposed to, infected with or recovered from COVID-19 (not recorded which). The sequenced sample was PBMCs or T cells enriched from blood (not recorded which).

CDR3 sequence (DNA): TGTGCCAGCAGCTCAACAGGGGGTTGGGCCCACGAGCAGTACTTC. Protein product: CASSSTGGWAHEQYF. The V call is TRBV5-4, the J call TRBJ2-7, with 8 bases lining up with TRBD1. CDR1 is SGHNT, CDR2 YYREEE, per germline (reference sequence). The CDR3 length is 15 residues. Trimming at V came to 3 bases and at J to 5 bases, leaving 10 bases not matched to a gene.